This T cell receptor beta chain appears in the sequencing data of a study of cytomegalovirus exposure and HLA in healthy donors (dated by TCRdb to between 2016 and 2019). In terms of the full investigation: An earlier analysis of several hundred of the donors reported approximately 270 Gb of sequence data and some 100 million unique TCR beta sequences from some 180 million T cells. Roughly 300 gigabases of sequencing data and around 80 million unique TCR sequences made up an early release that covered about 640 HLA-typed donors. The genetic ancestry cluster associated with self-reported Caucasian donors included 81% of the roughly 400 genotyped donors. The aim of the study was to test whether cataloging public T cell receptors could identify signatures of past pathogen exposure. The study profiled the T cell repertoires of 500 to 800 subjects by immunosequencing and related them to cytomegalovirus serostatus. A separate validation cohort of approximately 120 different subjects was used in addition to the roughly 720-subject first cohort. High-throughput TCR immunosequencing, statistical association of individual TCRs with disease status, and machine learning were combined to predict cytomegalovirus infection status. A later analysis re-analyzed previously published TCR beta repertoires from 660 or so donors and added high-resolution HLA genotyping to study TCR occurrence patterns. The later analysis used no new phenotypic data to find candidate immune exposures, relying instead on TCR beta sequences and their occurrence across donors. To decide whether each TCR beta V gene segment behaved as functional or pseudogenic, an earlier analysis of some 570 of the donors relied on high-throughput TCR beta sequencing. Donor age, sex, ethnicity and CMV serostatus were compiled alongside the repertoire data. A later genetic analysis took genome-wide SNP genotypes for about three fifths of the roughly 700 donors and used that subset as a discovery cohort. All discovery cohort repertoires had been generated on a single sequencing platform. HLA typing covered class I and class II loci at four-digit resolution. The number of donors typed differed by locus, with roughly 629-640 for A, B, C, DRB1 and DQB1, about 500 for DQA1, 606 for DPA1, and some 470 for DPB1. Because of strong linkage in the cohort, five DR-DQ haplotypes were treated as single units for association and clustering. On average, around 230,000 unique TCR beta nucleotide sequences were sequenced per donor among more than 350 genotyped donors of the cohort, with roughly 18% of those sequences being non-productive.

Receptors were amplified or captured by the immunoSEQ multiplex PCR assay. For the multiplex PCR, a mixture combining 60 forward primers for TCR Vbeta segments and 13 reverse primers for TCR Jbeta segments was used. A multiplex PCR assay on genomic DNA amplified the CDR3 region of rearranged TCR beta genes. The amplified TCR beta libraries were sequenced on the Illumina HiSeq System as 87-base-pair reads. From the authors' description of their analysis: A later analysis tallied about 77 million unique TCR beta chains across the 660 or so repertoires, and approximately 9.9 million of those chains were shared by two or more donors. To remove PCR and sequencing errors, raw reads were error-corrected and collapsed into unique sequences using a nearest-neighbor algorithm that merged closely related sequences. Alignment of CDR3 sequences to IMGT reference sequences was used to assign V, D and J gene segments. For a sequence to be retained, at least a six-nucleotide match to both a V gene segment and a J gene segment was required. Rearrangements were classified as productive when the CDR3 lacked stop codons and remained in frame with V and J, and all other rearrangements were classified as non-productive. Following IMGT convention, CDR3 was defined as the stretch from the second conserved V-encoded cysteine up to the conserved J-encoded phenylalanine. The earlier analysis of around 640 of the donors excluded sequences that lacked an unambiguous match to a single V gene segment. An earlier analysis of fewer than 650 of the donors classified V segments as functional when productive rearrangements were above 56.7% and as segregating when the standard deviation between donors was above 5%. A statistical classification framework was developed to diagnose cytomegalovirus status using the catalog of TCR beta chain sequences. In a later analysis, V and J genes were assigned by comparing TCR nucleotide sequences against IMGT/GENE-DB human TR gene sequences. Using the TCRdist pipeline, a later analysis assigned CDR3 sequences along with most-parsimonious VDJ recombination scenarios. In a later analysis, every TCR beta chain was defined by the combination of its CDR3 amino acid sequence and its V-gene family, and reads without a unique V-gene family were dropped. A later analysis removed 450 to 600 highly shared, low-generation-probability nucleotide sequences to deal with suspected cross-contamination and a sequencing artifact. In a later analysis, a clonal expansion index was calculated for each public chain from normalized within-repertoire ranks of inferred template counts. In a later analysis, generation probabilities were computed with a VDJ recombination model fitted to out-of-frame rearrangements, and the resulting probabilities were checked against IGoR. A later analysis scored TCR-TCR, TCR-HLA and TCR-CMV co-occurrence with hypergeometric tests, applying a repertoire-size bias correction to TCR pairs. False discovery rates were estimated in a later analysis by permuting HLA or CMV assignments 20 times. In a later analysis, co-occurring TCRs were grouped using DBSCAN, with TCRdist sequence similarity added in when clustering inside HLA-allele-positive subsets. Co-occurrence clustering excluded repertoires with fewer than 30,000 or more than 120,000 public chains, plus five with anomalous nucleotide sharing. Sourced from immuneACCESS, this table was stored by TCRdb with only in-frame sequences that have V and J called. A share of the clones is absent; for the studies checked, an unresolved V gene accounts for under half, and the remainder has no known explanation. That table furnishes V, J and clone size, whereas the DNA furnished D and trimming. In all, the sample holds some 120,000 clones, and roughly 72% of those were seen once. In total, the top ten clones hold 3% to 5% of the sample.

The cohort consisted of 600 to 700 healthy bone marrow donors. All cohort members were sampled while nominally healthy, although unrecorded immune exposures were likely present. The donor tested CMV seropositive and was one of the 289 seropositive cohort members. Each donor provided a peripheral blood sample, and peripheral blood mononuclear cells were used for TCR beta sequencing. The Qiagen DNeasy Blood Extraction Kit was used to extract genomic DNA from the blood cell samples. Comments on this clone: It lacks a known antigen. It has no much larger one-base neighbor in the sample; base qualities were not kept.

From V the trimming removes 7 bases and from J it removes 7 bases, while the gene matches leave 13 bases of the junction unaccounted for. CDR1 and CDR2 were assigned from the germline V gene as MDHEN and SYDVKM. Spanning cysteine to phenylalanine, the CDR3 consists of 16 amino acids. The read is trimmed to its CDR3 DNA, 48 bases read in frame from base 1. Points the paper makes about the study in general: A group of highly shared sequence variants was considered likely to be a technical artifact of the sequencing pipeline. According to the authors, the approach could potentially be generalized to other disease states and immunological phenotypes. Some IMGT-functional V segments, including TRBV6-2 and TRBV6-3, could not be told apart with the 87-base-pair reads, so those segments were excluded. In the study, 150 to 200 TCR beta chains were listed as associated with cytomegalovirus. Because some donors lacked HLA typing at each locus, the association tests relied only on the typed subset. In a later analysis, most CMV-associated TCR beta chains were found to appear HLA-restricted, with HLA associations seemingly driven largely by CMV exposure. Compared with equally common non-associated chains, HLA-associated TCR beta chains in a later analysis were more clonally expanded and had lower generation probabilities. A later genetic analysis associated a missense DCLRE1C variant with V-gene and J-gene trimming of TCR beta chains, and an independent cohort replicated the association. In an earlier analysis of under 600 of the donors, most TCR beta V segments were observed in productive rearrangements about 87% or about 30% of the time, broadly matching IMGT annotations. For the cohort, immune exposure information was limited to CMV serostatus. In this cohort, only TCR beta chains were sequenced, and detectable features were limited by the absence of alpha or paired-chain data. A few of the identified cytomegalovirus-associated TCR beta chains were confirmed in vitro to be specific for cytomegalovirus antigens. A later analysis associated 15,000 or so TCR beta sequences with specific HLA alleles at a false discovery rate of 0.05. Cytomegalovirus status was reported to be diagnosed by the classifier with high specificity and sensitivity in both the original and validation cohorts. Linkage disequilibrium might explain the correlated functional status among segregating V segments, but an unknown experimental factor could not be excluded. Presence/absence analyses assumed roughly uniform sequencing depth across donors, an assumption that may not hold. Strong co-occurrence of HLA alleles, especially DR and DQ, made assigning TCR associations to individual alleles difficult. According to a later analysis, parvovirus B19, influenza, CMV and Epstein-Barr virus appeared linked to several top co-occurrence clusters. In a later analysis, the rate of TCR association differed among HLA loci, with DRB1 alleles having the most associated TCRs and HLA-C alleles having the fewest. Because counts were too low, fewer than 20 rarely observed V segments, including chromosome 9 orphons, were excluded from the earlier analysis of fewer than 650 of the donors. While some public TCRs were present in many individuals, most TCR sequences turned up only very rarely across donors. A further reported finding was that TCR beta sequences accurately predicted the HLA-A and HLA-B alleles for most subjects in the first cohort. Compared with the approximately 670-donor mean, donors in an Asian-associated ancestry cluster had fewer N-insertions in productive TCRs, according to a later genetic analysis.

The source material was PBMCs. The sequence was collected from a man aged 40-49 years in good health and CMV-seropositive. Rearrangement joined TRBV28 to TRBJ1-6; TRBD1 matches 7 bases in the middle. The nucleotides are TGTGCCAGCACCCCCACGTCGGACAGGCTCAATTCACCCCTCCACTTT. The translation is CASTPTSDRLNSPLHF.